This T cell receptor beta chain was identified during a study of cytomegalovirus exposure and HLA in healthy donors. Comments on this clone: The antigen is undetermined.

With V trimmed by 2 bases and J by 4 bases, 14 bases remained unmatched. Germline V gene data show CDR1 as SGHRS and CDR2 as YFSETQ. The CDR3 contains 18 residues. PCR used 60 Vbeta primers and 13 Jbeta primers. TCRdb keeps only in-frame clones here, not all; method: immunoSEQ multiplex PCR. The table includes 90,000 to 150,000 clones, around 79% detected once. Overall study findings and caveats: CMV serostatus was the sole immune exposure information available.

The TCR comes from a woman under 30 in good health and CMV-seronegative. The chain recombines TRBV5-1 with TRBJ2-5, with 10 bases matching TRBD1. Sequencing input: PBMCs. The CDR3 loop reads CASSFGGPGTGVGETQYF. CDR3 sequence (DNA): TGCGCCAGCAGCTTCGGGGGGCCCGGGACAGGGGTAGGAGAGACCCAGTACTTC. Complete variable domain (other parts from reference TRBV5-1 and TRBJ2-5): KAGVTQTPRYLIKTRGQQVTLSCSPISGHRSVSWYQQTPGQGLQFLFEYFSETQRNKGNFPGRFSGRQFSNSRSEMNVSTLELGDSALYLCASSFGGPGTGVGETQYFGPGTRLLVL.